This record looks at one TCR beta chain sequence and its context. Germline is not matched at one junction end, which may reflect a read error. This CDR3 is 14 amino acids long. Germline V gives CDR1 KGHSH, CDR2 LQKENI. This specimen belongs to a study of blood T cell repertoires in COVID-19. Study at large: The origin of the acute and convalescent COVID-19 samples was the United States, Italy and Spain. PBMCs, B-cell-depleted T cells, or T cells were the source of the cDNA or gDNA that made up the material.

The method was immunoSEQ multiplex PCR; TCRdb's version includes in-frame clones alone and lacks a portion of them. The sample yields 210,000 or so clones, roughly 82% seen once. Sequencing was carried out using peripheral blood. V is TRBV18 and J is TRBJ1-2; the D is unclear. This TCR derives from a woman aged 40 to 50 with acute or convalescent COVID-19. CDR3 nucleotide sequence: TGTGCCAGCTCGCCACTATCAGATAACTATGGCTACACCTTC. This gives the protein CASSPLSDNYGYTF.